This T cell receptor (beta chain) was sequenced for a study of human T cells and chemical hapten exposure. Across the study: Throughout a study of about 6 months, patients underwent weekly scalp administration of diphenylcyclopropenone doses.

Germline assignment: CDR1 SGHVS and CDR2 FQNEAQ. This CDR3 contains 13 residues. TCRdb recomputed calls from the RACE reads with MiXCR, one row per CDR3 protein. The sample contains 80,000 to 95,000 distinct CDR3 sequences, about 10% of which appear only once. Indicated time point: patch test 1, 2 weeks after DPC sensitization. Indicated treatment: therapeutic diphenylcyclopropenone sensitization with weekly scalp DPC. Worth noting for this clonotype: One base away lies a much larger clone, so this may be a sequencing read error.

Sequencing used whole blood, obtained in connection with sensitization to the hapten diphenylcyclopropenone (DPC). The chain joins TRBV7-8 to TRBJ1-1, with D uncertain. The receptor was isolated from a woman aged 45-59 years with alopecia areata. Some clones in this sample may be carry-over from other donors' samples. CDR3 in DNA: TGTGCCAGCAGCCGTCGCCAAGGTACTGAAGCTCTCTTT. Residues: CASSRRQGTEALF.